Listed below are T cell receptor beta chains from one sample, sequenced in a study of blood T cell repertoires in COVID-19. Here immunoSEQ multiplex PCR was the method, and the copy in TCRdb shows in-frame clones only, minus some. The table records about 100,000 clones, roughly 89% of them present only once. The specimen was peripheral blood. The receptors were gathered from a man aged 70-80 years with acute or convalescent COVID-19. The CDR3 runs from the conserved cysteine through the conserved F or W. A D gene is named only where the DNA matches it firmly. Size is omitted from some rows. Given values are once, few, many or a class for expanded clones.

>.|.|TRBV5-1|TRBJ2-7
TGCGCCAGCAGCGGAGGGGACAGAGCCTACGAGCAGTACTTC
CASSGGDRAYEQYF
>.|.|TRBV7-9|TRBJ2-3
TGTGCCAGCAGCCCCCCGGGACTCCTCACAGATACGCAGTATTTT
CASSPPGLLTDTQYF
>.|few|TRBV7-9|TRBJ1-1
TGTGCCAGCAGAGGCAGGGGCGCTGAAGCTTTCTTT
CASRGRGAEAFF
>.|.|TRBV9|TRBJ1-6
TGTGCCAGCAGCGCATATAATTCACCCCTCCACTTT
CASSAYNSPLHF
>TRBD2|.|TRBV11-2|TRBJ2-3
TGTGCCAGCAGCTTACCTGGACCAGCGGGGGATACGCAGTATTTT
CASSLPGPAGDTQYF
>.|once|TRBV7-3|TRBJ2-7
TGTGCCAGCAGCCAACAGCCGAACTACGAGCAGTACTTC
CASSQQPNYEQYF
>.|.|TRBV15|TRBJ1-4
TGTGCCACCAGCACCGGCCAGGGGAATGAAAAACTGTTTTTT
CATSTGQGNEKLFF
>.|.|TRBV18|TRBJ2-5
TGTGCCACCACCACAAGGATCACACGGGCGGGGACCCAAGAGACCCAGTACTTC
CATTTRITRAGTQETQYF
>TRBD1|.|TRBV28|TRBJ1-2
TGTGCCAGCATACAGGGGGCGAACTATGGCTACACCTTC
CASIQGANYGYTF
>.|.|TRBV10-1|TRBJ1-1
TGCGCCAGCAGTGAGGCAGGGGACACTGAAGCTTTCTTT
CASSEAGDTEAFF
>TRBD2|.|TRBV28|TRBJ2-1
TGTGCCAGCAGTTTAGGGGGACTAGCGGGAACGAATGAGCAGTTCTTC
CASSLGGLAGTNEQFF
>TRBD1|.|TRBV18|TRBJ1-6
TGTGCCAGCTCTCTGGGACAGGGGCTGGGTAATTCACCCCTCCACTTT
CASSLGQGLGNSPLHF
>TRBD2|.|TRBV4-2|TRBJ2-7
TGTGCCAGCAGCCACCTAACTAGCGGGAGTTACGAGCAGTACTTC
CASSHLTSGSYEQYF
>TRBD1|.|TRBV18|TRBJ1-5
TGTGCCAGCTCACCACGGACAGGGGGGGATCAGCCCCAGCATTTT
CASSPRTGGDQPQHF
>.|.|TRBV7-2|TRBJ1-3
TGTGCCAGCAGCTTAGGGGGACTCCTGTACTCTGGAAACACCATATATTTT
CASSLGGLLYSGNTIYF
>.|.|TRBV4-2|TRBJ1-5
TGTGCCAGCAGCGGACGTGTGGGGTTCGGGGATCAGCCCCAGCATTTT
CASSGRVGFGDQPQHF
>TRBD1|.|TRBV4-1|TRBJ2-7
TGCGCCAGCAGCCAAGGGGACAGGGGGCACGAGCAGTACTTC
CASSQGDRGHEQYF
>TRBD2|few|TRBV7-8|TRBJ2-1
TGTGCCAGCAGCTACGGGCGGGGGGGCAGTTATGAGCAGTTCTTC
CASSYGRGGSYEQFF
>.|.|TRBV23-1|TRBJ2-7
TGCGCCACCCCTAATGGTTCCACCCCCTACGAGCAGTACTTC
CATPNGSTPYEQYF
>.|.|TRBV6-1|TRBJ1-4
TGTGCCAGCAGTGAGAGCAGGGTCTACGAAAAACTGTTTTTT
CASSESRVYEKLFF
>TRBD1|.|TRBV18|TRBJ2-3
TGTGCCAGCTCACTCGACAGGGAAAGGGCAGATACGCAGTATTTT
CASSLDRERADTQYF
>TRBD1|once|TRBV18|TRBJ2-3
TGTGCCAGCTCACCACTTATCGCACAGGGGGCCAGTGCTAGCACAGATACGCAGTATTTT
CASSPLIAQGASASTDTQYF
>TRBD2|.|TRBV27|TRBJ2-1
TGTGCCAGCAGTTTAGGACTAGCGGGGGCTAGCTCCTACAATGAGCAGTTCTTC
CASSLGLAGASSYNEQFF
>TRBD2|.|TRBV5-4|TRBJ2-5
TGTGCCAGCAGCTCCTCCGGGACTAGTGGAGAGACCCAGTACTTC
CASSSSGTSGETQYF
>TRBD1|.|TRBV18|TRBJ1-2
TGTGCCAGCTCAACGGGACAGAGAACAGACTATGGCTACACCTTC
CASSTGQRTDYGYTF
>TRBD1|.|TRBV18|TRBJ2-2
TGTGCCAGCTCTTCGGACAGGACGAACACCGGGGAGCTGTTTTTT
CASSSDRTNTGELFF
>TRBD2|.|TRBV3-1/TRBV3-2|TRBJ2-5
TGTGCCAGCAGCCAAGCGGGACTAGCGGGGGGGCTTCAAGAGACCCAGTACTTC
CASSQAGLAGGLQETQYF
>TRBD1|.|TRBV18|TRBJ2-7
TGTGCCAGCCGTTCTGGGGACAGGCTCGAGCAGTACTTC
CASRSGDRLEQYF
>.|.|TRBV7-8|TRBJ1-2
TGTGCCAGCAGCTTAACCCCGGACAGCCGGTATGGCTACACCTTC
CASSLTPDSRYGYTF
>.|.|TRBV7-9|TRBJ1-6
TGTGCCAGCAGCCTCGGACAGTTTGGTTCACCCCTCCACTTT
CASSLGQFGSPLHF